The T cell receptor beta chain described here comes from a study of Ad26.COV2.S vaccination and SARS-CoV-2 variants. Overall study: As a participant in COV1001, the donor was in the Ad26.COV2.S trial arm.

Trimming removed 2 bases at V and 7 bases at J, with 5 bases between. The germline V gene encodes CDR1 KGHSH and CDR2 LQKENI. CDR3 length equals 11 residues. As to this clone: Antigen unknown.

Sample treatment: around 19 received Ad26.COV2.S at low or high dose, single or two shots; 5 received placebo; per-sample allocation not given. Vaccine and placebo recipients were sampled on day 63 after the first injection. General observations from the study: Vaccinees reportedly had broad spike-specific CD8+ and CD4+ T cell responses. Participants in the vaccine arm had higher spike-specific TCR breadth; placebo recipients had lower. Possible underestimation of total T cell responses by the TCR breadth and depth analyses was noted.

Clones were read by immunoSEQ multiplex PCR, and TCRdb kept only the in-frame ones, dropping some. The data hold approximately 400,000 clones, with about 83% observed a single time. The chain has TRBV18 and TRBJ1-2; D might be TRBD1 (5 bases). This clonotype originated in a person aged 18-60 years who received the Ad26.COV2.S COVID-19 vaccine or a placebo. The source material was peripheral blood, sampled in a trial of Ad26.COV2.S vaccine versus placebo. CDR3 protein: CASSPGAGYTF. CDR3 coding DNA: TGTGCCAGCTCACCAGGGGCTGGCTACACCTTC.